This T cell receptor beta chain was obtained from a study of response to subunit inactivated influenza vaccine (dated by TCRdb to 2017 to 2018). Some background on the complete study: To follow how T cells responded to a trivalent subunit inactivated influenza vaccine, the researchers relied on deep quantitative profiling of the T cell receptor repertoire.

Reading the germline V gene (reference sequence) gives CDR1 SEHNR and CDR2 FQNEAQ. V is pared back by 5 bases and J by 2 bases, with 6 bases lying between the germline termini. Spanning cysteine to phenylalanine, the CDR3 consists of 12 amino acids. Solely the CDR3 DNA is kept, with 36 bases framed from the first base. In regard to this clonotype: No antigen is known for it. Base qualities are not at hand, and no much larger clone is one base apart.

Summary of the overall study and its limitations: The authors proposed that each seasonal influenza vaccination may bring in only a limited number of new T cells.

The library was made by RT-PCR. Sequencing instrument: Illumina HiSeq 2500. The public reads were quality trimmed at Q25 with fastp and then assembled into clones with MiXCR by TCRdb, keeping productive beta chains. Duplicate CDR3 protein sequences are folded into a single record with the most common DNA and genes. In this sample the table shows about 190,000 distinct CDR3 sequences, about 15% of which occur a single time. The ten largest clones take up roughly 26% of the sample. This clonotype originated in a man between 45 and 60 years old who received an inactivated influenza vaccine. Donor details come from another sample of the same person, matched by shared clones. Here the chain combines TRBV7-9 and TRBJ1-1; no D gene call is confident. This sample comprised CD8+ T cells sorted from PBMCs, obtained 4 to 6 days after vaccination. DNA sequence: TGTGCCAGCAGCCTTGAAAACACTGAAGCTTTCTTT. This yields the protein CASSLENTEAFF.